This TCR beta chain was obtained from a study of shared clonotypes between healthy human individuals (dated by TCRdb to the early 2020s). In terms of the full investigation: Three men and a couple of women, aged 18 to 49 years, made up the cohort. Each donor's leukapheresis produced roughly between about 0.8 and 8.9 billion PBMCs. To estimate repertoire size and how much clonotypes are shared between individuals, the study performed deep sequencing of blood TCR repertoires from roughly five healthy adults. Libraries were prepared and TCR repertoires were sequenced by different laboratories using diverse techniques, in order to increase sequencing depth and limit assay-specific biases. Per donor, three plates each were used for CD4 naive and CD4 memory, two for CD8 naive, and one for CD8 memory. Results and caveats for the whole study, not just this receptor: Pairwise subsampling indicated that sequencing depth was expected to affect the degree of clonotype sharing among donors. Clonotypes shared by all four sorted-subset donors showed higher generation probabilities than non-shared clonotypes. Sharing across a handful of donors was observed for about 5% of naive CD4, under 4% of naive CD8, 2% to 2.5% of memory CD4, and about 0.4% of memory CD8 clonotypes. Rarefaction of sorted-subset datasets indicated incomplete sequencing despite the large sequencing depth. The small number of donors limited the genetic and exposure-history diversity represented. Larger estimated clonotype richness was generally found for naive subsets than for memory subsets. Sampling was restricted to blood, and TCR repertoires in tissue are likely to differ from TCR repertoires in blood.

CD8 naive samples were CD45RO-negative cells positively selected for CCR7, giving a CD45RA+CCR7+ population that excluded TemRA cells. The donors were healthy, HIV-negative adults with no recently reported acute infections or vaccinations. Only Caucasian adults living in Nashville, Tennessee, USA were represented among the donors. Blood was collected by leukapheresis, and PBMCs were isolated by Ficoll-Histopaque density gradient centrifugation and then cryopreserved in liquid nitrogen vapor phase. Analytical flow cytometry was used to check the purity and quantity of every magnetically sorted T cell population. Each sorted fraction had its genomic DNA isolated and then quantified by UV absorbance on a Nanodrop 2000c. Using the deep immunoSEQ assay, multiplex PCR amplified TCR CDR3 regions from genomic DNA. Genomic DNA extracted from each cell subset was distributed evenly over all wells of several immunoSEQ 96-well plates, and each plate served as one replicate. Each replicate PCR for sorted subsets received 150 to 250 ng genomic DNA, equal to 28,000 or so T cell genomes. Purified libraries were quantified with a Qubit 3.0 fluorometer, sized on a Bioanalyzer 2100, and re-quantified with the KAPA Library Quantification kit. Every immunoSEQ 96-well plate was sequenced on a separate single-read 150-cycle Illumina NextSeq 550 flow cell. The paper's data handling went like this. Because the immunoSEQ output held only junctional sequences and lacked quality scores, the filtering could not match the filtering applied to full-length reads. Sequences were annotated with PyIR, a Python wrapper for IgBLAST v1.9, and V/J genes and CDR3 were assigned using IMGT germline references. Reads with weak V/J assignments (E-value above 1e-6), missing CDR3, stop codons, out-of-frame junctions, or ambiguous translated residues were removed. A V3J clonotype was defined by an identical inferred V gene, J gene, and CDR3 amino acid sequence. To compute the percentage overlap between repertoires, the number of shared unique clonotypes was divided by the size of the smaller repertoire. Richness of each repertoire was evaluated using RTK rarefaction, the Chao1 estimator, and Recon v2.1 estimates of unobserved clonotypes. For all TCRbeta clonotypes obtained by the gDNA method from a handful of donors, generation probabilities were computed with OLGA. Not all clones reach the TCRdb copy of this immuneACCESS table, which keeps in-frame sequences only. Checked studies attribute under half of the gap to unresolved V genes and leave the rest unexplained. D and trimming come from the DNA, and the V and J calls and clone size come from that table. The sample profile shows about 2.1 million clones; over 85% of them were found once. The top ten clones comprise over 1.5% of the sample.

Including cysteine and phenylalanine, the CDR3 has 16 amino acids. Of the read, only the CDR3 DNA is kept; its 48 bases are in frame from base 1. V lost 4 bases and J lost 0 bases; the stretch between them is 11 bases long. The germline V gene provides CDR1 SGHRS and CDR2 YFSETQ. Points on this clone: Its target antigen remains unknown. No much larger clone exists at a distance of one base, and base qualities are not known.

Sequenced sample: naive CD8+ T cells from PBMCs. Read against the paper, the sample's cell subset or site label means: CD45RA+CCR7+. The clonotype was recovered from a man younger than 35 in good health. Some clones in this sample may be carry-over from other donors' samples. The chain was built from TRBV5-1 and TRBJ2-6; a confident D gene designation cannot be given. The CDR3 here reads CASSLTLFSGANVLTF. The DNA sequence is given as TGCGCCAGCAGCCTCACGCTGTTCTCTGGGGCCAACGTCCTGACTTTC.